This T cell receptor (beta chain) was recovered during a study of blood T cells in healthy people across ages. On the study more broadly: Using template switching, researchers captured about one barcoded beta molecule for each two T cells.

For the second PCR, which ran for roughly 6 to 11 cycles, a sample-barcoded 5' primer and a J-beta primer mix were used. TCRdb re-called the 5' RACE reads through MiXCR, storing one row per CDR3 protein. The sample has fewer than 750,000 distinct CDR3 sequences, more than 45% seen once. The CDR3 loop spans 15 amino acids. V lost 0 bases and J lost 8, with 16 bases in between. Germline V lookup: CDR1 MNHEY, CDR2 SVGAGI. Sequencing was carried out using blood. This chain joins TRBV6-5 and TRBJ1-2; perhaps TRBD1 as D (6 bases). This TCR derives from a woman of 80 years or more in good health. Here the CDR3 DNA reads TGTGCCAGCAGTTACTCGGCGGGGGCAGAACGCGGCTACACCTTC. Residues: CASSYSAGAERGYTF.